The 22 T cell receptor beta chains below come from one sample, sequenced in a study of blood T cell repertoires in COVID-19. TCRdb's table, derived via immunoSEQ multiplex PCR, lists solely in-frame clones and lacks some. Seen here are around 70,000 clones, roughly nine tenths observed once, and the top ten hold roughly a tenth. The sequencing input was peripheral blood. Receptors originate from a human donor in a cohort sampled during active COVID-19.

The chain is built from TRBV11-3 and TRBJ2-1; 8 nucleotides line up with TRBD1. Germline V gene lookup returns CDR1 SGHNT and CDR2 YENEEA. The CDR3 consists of 16 residues. The J segment lost 5 bases and the V segment lost 5 bases, leaving 11 bases of the junction unmatched. The CDR3 protein is CASSPGQGMRNNEQFF. The CDR3 bases are TGTGCCAGCAGCCCCGGACAGGGAATGAGGAACAATGAGCAGTTCTTC.

The chain employs TRBV28 and TRBJ1-1, with a possible D match to TRBD1 (6 bases). This CDR3 is built from 15 residues. Germline CDR1 MDHEN, CDR2 SYDVKM. V was trimmed by 6 bases and J by 5 bases, leaving 19 bases between them. CDR3 bases: TGTGCCAGCAGAAACGACGGGGGGCTGGTAACTGAAGCTTTCTTT. As protein: CASRNDGGLVTEAFF.

J is TRBJ2-3 and V is TRBV7-8, with 10 bases matching TRBD2. V was pared by 5 bases and J by 1 base, with 0 bases of the junction left unmatched. The CDR3 has 14 amino acids. Germline-derived CDR1 and CDR2 are SGHVS and FQNEAQ. The CDR3 is CASSGTSGTDTQYF. For the CDR3, the DNA is TGTGCCAGCAGCGGGACTAGCGGCACAGATACGCAGTATTTT.

The rearrangement uses TRBV7-2 and TRBJ2-1, with 8 nucleotides matching TRBD2. V shed 3 bases, J shed 8 bases, and the junction held 9 bases outside the gene matches. CDR1 is SGHTA and CDR2 is FQGNSA in the germline V gene. The CDR3 runs 15 residues. The DNA for the CDR3 is TGTGCCAGCAGCTTCCCGGGACTAGTTCCCCATGAGCAGTTCTTC. Its translation: CASSFPGLVPHEQFF.

The chain employs TRBV28 and TRBJ1-1; no firm D call. The CDR3 loop spans 13 amino acids. V was pared by 6 bases and J by 4 bases, with 12 bases between. Germline V gene lookup returns CDR1 MDHEN and CDR2 SYDVKM. Here the CDR3 reads CASRPNRGTEAFF. The CDR3 nucleotides are TGTGCCAGCAGACCCAATCGGGGCACTGAAGCTTTCTTT.

The CDR3, as DNA: TGTGCCAGCAGTATAGCGGGAAAAGATACGCAGTATTTT. It codes for CASSIAGKDTQYF. The chain joins TRBV25-1 to TRBJ2-3; 8 bases align to TRBD2. J gave up 5 bases and V 5 bases, and 3 bases lay outside the gene matches. In germline, CDR1 is MGHDK, CDR2 SYGVNS. The CDR3 spans 13 residues.

The gene calls are TRBV4-3 and TRBJ1-6; tentative D call: TRBD1 (5 bases). This CDR3 is 15 amino acids long. V lost 4 bases, J lost 7 bases, and 14 bases lay in between. Germline values: CDR1 LGHNA, CDR2 YSLEER. The CDR3 region is CASSPLDNANSPLHF. The CDR3 DNA reads as TGCGCCAGCAGCCCTCTGGACAACGCGAATTCACCCCTCCACTTT.

V usage is TRBV14 and J usage is TRBJ2-5; the D gene is possibly TRBD1 (6 bases). The CDR3 sequence is 14 residues long. V lost 4 bases, J lost 2 bases, and 11 bases lay in between. CDR1 is SGHDN and CDR2 is FVKESK in the germline V gene. CDR3 loop: CASSPGTPQETQYF. The DNA of the CDR3 is TGTGCCAGCAGCCCTGGGACACCGCAAGAGACCCAGTACTTC. The variable domain in full, completed from reference TRBV14 and TRBJ2-5, reads EAGVTQFPSHSVIEKGQTVTLRCDPISGHDNLYWYRRVMGKEIKFLLHFVKESKQDESGMPNNRFLAERTGGTYSTLKVQPAELEDSGVYFCASSPGTPQETQYFGPGTRLLVL.

The chain carries TRBV2 and TRBJ2-1; D unclear. The CDR3 contains 14 residues. CDR1 and CDR2 (germline): SNHLY, FYNNEI. The germline V and J ends were trimmed by 2 bases and 0 bases, with 5 bases remaining between them. CDR3 nucleotides: TGTGCCAGCAGTGAACGTCCCTCCTACAATGAGCAGTTCTTC. Translating gives CASSERPSYNEQFF.

J is TRBJ1-4 and V is TRBV9; a possible D gene is TRBD1 (6 bases). V was clipped by 2 bases and J by 3 bases, with 17 bases between them. Germline values: CDR1 SGDLS, CDR2 YYNGEE. The CDR3 is 17 amino acids. CDR3 in amino acids: CASSVFPTGSSNEKLFF. CDR3 bases: TGTGCCAGCAGCGTCTTCCCGACAGGTTCATCTAATGAAAAACTGTTTTTT.

The chain carries TRBV3-1 (or the pseudogene TRBV3-2) and TRBJ1-5; D ambiguous. Trimming took 4 bases from V and 9 from J, leaving 19 bases between them. This CDR3 region has 15 residues. The germline V gene has CDR1 LGHDT and CDR2 YNNKEL (reference sequence). The CDR3 coding sequence is TGTGCCAGCAGCCCCCAAAATAACGGTCGTTTGCCCCAGCATTTT. Translated, it gives CASSPQNNGRLPQHF.

The chain recombines TRBV27 with TRBJ2-1; 9 bases match TRBD1. Germline loops: CDR1 MNHEY, CDR2 SMNVEV (reference sequence). Losses at the gene ends were 7 bases for V and 5 bases for J; bases not matched to a gene: 6. The CDR3 loop spans 14 amino acids. The CDR3 loop reads CASKKTGGNNEQFF. DNA for the CDR3: TGTGCCAGCAAGAAGACAGGGGGGAACAATGAGCAGTTCTTC.

This rearrangement joins TRBV27 to TRBJ2-7; D is perhaps TRBD1 (5 bases). CDR3 size: 14 residues. CDR1 is MNHEY, CDR2 SMNVEV, per germline (reference sequence). The V and J ends lost 3 bases and 4 bases respectively, with 13 bases between them. CDR3 residues: CASSFTSAGYEQYF. The CDR3 DNA sequence: TGTGCCAGCAGTTTTACCAGCGCAGGGTACGAGCAGTACTTC.

CDR3 amino acids: CASSEAAGGSGNTIYF. In DNA form, the CDR3 reads TGTGCCAGCAGTGAAGCAGCAGGGGGCTCTGGAAACACCATATATTTT. The chain links TRBV2 to TRBJ1-3, with TRBD1 matching over 7 bases. The CDR3 spans 16 residues. CDR1 and CDR2 from the germline V gene are SNHLY and FYNNEI. V gave up 0 bases and J gave up 0 bases; unmatched junction bases: 2.

This clone appeared a single time. The V call is TRBV29-1, the J call TRBJ1-1; no reliable D call. V lost 8 bases and J 0 bases, leaving 7 bases between the germline ends. CDR3 length equals 11 residues. CDR1 is SQVTM and CDR2 is ANQGSEA in the germline V gene. The CDR3 loop is CSTGMNTEAFF. The DNA of the CDR3 is TGCAGCACCGGGATGAACACTGAAGCTTTCTTT.

This clone appeared once. The gene calls are TRBV28 and TRBJ2-7; no reliable D call. Trimming took off 6 bases at V and 5 bases at J, with 20 bases between the two ends. Germline CDR1 MDHEN, CDR2 SYDVKM. The CDR3 is 15 amino acids. CDR3 sequence: CASRPRLRPLHEQYF. The CDR3, as DNA: TGTGCCAGCAGACCCCGCCTACGTCCACTCCACGAGCAGTACTTC.

The genes are TRBV28 and TRBJ1-3, with D unclear. The germline CDR1 and CDR2 sequences are MDHEN and SYDVKM. The CDR3 totals 14 residues. Deletions cut 6 bases from V and 2 bases from J, with 11 bases between. CDR3 DNA: TGTGCCAGCAGCCGCGGGGAAGCTGGAAACACCATATATTTT. Residues: CASSRGEAGNTIYF.

This chain uses TRBV11-2 with TRBJ2-5; maybe TRBD2 (5 bases). Trimming took off 0 bases at V and 0 bases at J, with 5 bases between the two ends. The CDR3 spans 14 residues. Looked up from germline, CDR1 is SGHAT and CDR2 is FQNNGV. The CDR3, as DNA: TGTGCCAGCAGCTTAGAGCGGGACCAAGAGACCCAGTACTTC. The encoded protein is CASSLERDQETQYF.

The chain links TRBV2 to TRBJ2-7; D not certain. The CDR3 sequence is 16 residues long. V was trimmed by 6 bases and J by 0 bases, leaving 18 bases between them. CDR1 is SNHLY and CDR2 is FYNNEI in the germline V gene. CDR3 amino acids: CASSATLALSSYEQYF. Written as DNA, the CDR3 is TGTGCCAGCAGCGCGACTTTGGCATTAAGCTCCTACGAGCAGTACTTC.

V and J are TRBV13 and TRBJ1-1; D is unresolved. Germline CDR1 PRHDT, CDR2 FYEKMQ (reference sequence). There are 13 residues in the CDR3. The ends were cut back, 5 bases at V and 5 bases at J, with 12 bases in the middle. The DNA for the CDR3 is TGTGCCAGCAGCGAGGGCGATGTAACTGAAGCTTTCTTT. Encoded protein: CASSEGDVTEAFF. The variable domain in full, with the rest retrieved from reference TRBV13 and TRBJ1-1, is AAGVIQSPRHLIKEKRETATLKCYPIPRHDTVYWYQQGPGQDPQFLISFYEKMQSDKGSIPDRFSAQQFSDYHSELNMSSLELGDSALYFCASSEGDVTEAFFGQGTRLTVV.

The chain joins TRBV18 to TRBJ2-3; D unresolved. The V gene lost 4 bases and the J gene lost 5 bases, with 10 bases spanning the gap. The CDR3 runs to 13 residues. Per the germline V gene, CDR1 is KGHSH and CDR2 is LQKENI. CDR3 DNA: TGTGCCAGCTCACAGAGAGAAGAAGATACGCAGTATTTT. Amino acids: CASSQREEDTQYF.

This chain joins TRBV7-9 and TRBJ1-1; D uncertain. Trimming took off 3 bases at V and 3 bases at J, with 11 bases between the two ends. Germline V lookup: CDR1 SEHNR, CDR2 FQNEAQ (reference sequence). This CDR3 is built from 14 residues. The CDR3 DNA is TGTGCCAGCAGCTTTGGGCGAGGGCACACTGAAGCTTTCTTT. Translating it yields CASSFGRGHTEAFF.